Listed here are 7 T cell receptor beta chains from one sample, sequenced in a study of T cells expressing NK-cell markers (dated by TCRdb to 2020 to 2022). Library generation was performed with 5' RACE. Sequencing relied on an Illumina HiSeq 2000. TCRdb reprocessed the reads, and each CDR3 protein sequence is entered once, without DNA. This sample's records show approximately 420,000 distinct CDR3 sequences. The ten biggest clones cover about 10% of the sample. Sequencing was carried out using blood T cells: a sorted CD56 or NKG2C T cell subset, CD4+ or CD8+ T cells, or bulk PBMC T cells (not recorded which). These receptors were taken from a woman aged 45 to 65 in good health. Donor details come from another sample of the same person, matched by shared clones.

The chain joins TRBV27 to TRBJ1-1. CDR1 is MNHEY and CDR2 is SMNVEV in the germline V gene (reference sequence). The CDR3 runs 14 residues. CDR3 in amino acids: CASSLVAGYTEAFF.

The V and J genes are TRBV11-2 and TRBJ2-1; TCRdb's D call of TRBD1 is untestable without DNA. The CDR3 consists of 12 residues. Germline V gene sequence: CDR1 SGHAT, CDR2 FQNNGV. The CDR3 loop is CASTDRFGEQFF.

CDR3 residues: CSALKLDQETQYF. The genes are TRBV20-1 and TRBJ2-5; checking the TCRdb D call of TRBD2 is not possible without DNA. The CDR3 length is 13 residues. Germline CDR1 reads DFQATT; CDR2 reads SNEGSKA (reference sequence).

V gene TRBV7-9 combines with J gene TRBJ2-1; TCRdb lists TRBD1, though no DNA is available to test this call. CDR1 is SEHNR and CDR2 is FQNEAQ in the germline V gene (reference sequence). There are 16 residues in the CDR3. The CDR3 sequence: CASSSTDAGAYNEQFF.

The chain uses TRBV9 and TRBJ2-2; TCRdb's D call of TRBD1 is untestable without DNA. The CDR3 has 16 residues. The V gene's germline CDR1 is SGDLS and CDR2 YYNGEE. CDR3 protein: CASSVAGTANTGELFF.

The chain is built from TRBV20-1 and TRBJ1-4; TCRdb's assignment of TRBD1 cannot be checked, as there is no DNA. The CDR3 is 15 residues long. CDR1 and CDR2 from the germline V gene are DFQATT and SNEGSKA (reference sequence). The CDR3 loop is CSASPDARSNEKLFF.

The chain is built from TRBV20-1 and TRBJ2-7; TCRdb lists TRBD2, though no DNA is available to test this call. Germline V gives CDR1 DFQATT, CDR2 SNEGSKA (reference sequence). This CDR3 spans 14 amino acids. The CDR3: CSARGRIPSYEQYF.